This TCR beta chain was identified in a study of blood T cell repertoires in COVID-19. Trimming took off 5 bases at V and 1 base at J, with 8 bases between the two ends. The CDR3 loop spans 13 amino acids. Authors' data handling: Scientists estimated how many nucleated cells there were by amplifying reference gene primers. Repertoires were generated with immunoSEQ multiplex PCR, while TCRdb's copy carries only in-frame clones and drops some. Clone size and V and J calls were adopted from that table, with D and trimming inferred from the DNA. There are about 94,000 clones in the sample; roughly 86% occur only once, and 7.4% lies in the top ten.

The V and J genes are TRBV12-3 or TRBV12-4 and TRBJ1-1; D unclear. The sequence was obtained from a human donor with acute or convalescent COVID-19. The donor label of this sample is uncertain. Material: peripheral blood. CDR3 amino acids: CASSQRGNTEAFF. The CDR3 nucleotides are TGTGCCAGCAGTCAGAGAGGGAACACTGAAGCTTTCTTT.